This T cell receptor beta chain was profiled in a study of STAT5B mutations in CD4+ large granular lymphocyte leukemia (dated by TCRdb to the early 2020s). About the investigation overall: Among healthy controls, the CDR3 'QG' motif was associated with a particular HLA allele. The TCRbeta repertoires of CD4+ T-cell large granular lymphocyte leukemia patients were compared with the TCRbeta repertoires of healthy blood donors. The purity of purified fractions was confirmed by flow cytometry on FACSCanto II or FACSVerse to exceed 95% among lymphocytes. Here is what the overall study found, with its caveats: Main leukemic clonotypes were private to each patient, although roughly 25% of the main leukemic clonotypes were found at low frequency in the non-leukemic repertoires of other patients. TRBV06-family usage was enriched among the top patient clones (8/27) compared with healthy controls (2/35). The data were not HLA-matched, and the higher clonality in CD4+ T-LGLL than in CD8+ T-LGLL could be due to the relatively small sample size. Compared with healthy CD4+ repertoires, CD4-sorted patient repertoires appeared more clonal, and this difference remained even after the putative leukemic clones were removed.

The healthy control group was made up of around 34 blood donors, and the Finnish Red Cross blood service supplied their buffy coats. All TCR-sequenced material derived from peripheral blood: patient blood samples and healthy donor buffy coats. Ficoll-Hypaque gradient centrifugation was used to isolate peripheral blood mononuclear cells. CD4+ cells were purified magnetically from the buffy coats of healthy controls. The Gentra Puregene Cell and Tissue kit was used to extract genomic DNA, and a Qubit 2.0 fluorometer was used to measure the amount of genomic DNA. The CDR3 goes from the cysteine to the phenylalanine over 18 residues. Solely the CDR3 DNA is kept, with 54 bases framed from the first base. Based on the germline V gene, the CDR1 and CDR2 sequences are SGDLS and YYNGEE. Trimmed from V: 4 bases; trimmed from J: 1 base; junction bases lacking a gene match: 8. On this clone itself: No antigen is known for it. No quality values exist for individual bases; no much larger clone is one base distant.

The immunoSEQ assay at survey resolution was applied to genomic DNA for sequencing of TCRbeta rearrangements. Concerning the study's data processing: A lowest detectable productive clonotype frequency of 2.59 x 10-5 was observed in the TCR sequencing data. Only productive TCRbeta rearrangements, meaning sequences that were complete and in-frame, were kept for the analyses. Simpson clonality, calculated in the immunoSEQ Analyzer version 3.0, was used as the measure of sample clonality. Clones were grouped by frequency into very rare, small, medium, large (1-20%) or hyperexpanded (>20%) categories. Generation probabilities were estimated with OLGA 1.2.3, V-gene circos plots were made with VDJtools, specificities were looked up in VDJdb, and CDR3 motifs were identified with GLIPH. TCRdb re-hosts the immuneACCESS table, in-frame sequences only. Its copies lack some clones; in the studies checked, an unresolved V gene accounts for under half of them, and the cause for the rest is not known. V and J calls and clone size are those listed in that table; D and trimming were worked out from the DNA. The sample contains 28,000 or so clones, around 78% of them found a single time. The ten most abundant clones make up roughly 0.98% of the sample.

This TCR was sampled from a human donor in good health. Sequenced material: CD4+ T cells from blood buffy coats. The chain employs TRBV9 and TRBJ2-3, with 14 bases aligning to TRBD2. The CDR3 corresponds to CASSPGTSGSQGTDTQYF. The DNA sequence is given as TGTGCCAGCAGCCCAGGGACTAGCGGGAGTCAGGGCACAGATACGCAGTATTTT.